Included here is one T cell receptor beta chain sequence, with context. Its antigen specificity is not known. Per-nucleotide qualities are absent, and no much larger clonotype sits a single base away. The library was made by the immunoSEQ multiplex PCR assay. The table comes from immuneACCESS by way of TCRdb, which keeps in-frame sequences with V and J called. Part of the clones is missing from these tables; in studies checked, under half for an unresolved V gene and the rest for unknown reasons. This sample is represented by 190,000 or so clones; approximately 92% of them were singletons. Almost 1.5% of the sample is held by the ten biggest clonotypes. The germline V gene supplies CDR1 MNHEY and CDR2 SVGAGI. Deletion took 7 bases off V and 2 bases off J, with a span of 14 bases between the germline ends. The CDR3 runs 15 residues from the cysteine to the phenylalanine. Only the CDR3 portion is preserved as DNA: 45 bases, with reading frame beginning at the first base.

The data belong to a study of control samples from healthy donors and cancer patients (dated by TCRdb to about 2020). The rearrangement combines TRBV6-5 with TRBJ2-2; the D segment might be TRBD1 or TRBD2, since each matches 5 bases. Sequencing used blood. This clonotype originated in a man aged 18 to 29 in good health. The nucleotide sequence reads as follows: TGTGCCAGCATTCCCGGGACGGTAAACACCGGGGAGCTGTTTTTT. The encoded protein is CASIPGTVNTGELFF.